This entry describes one TCR beta chain. Sequencing used immunoSEQ multiplex PCR; TCRdb keeps in-frame clones, though not all of them. The table includes about 120,000 clones, more than 75% detected once. The source of the sample is a study of control samples from healthy donors and cancer patients. This TCR was sampled from an older woman in good health. The sequenced sample consisted of blood.

The DNA of the CDR3 is TGTGCCAGCAGCTTAAGCAGGGAATCTGAAGCTTTCTTT. Amino acid sequence: CASSLSRESEAFF. This chain links TRBV7-3 with TRBJ1-1; possible D gene TRBD1, 5 bases. Germline V gives CDR1 SGHTA, CDR2 FQGTGA. V was shortened by 1 base and J by 6 bases, with 9 bases between the two germline ends. The CDR3 runs 13 residues.